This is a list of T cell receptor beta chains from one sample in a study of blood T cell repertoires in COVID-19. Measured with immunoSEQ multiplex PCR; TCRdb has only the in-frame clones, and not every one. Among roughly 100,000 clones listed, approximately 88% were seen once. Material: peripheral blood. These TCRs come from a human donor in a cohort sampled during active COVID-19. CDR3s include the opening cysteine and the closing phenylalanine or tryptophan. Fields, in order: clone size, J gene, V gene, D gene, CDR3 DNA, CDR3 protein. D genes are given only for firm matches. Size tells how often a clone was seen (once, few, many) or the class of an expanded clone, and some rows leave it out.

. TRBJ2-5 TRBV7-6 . TGTGCCAGCAGCTTAGCGGGCAGACAAGAGACCCAGTACTTC CASSLAGRQETQYF
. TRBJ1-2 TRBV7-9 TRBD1 TGTGCCAGCAGCCATGGACAGGGGGCTGGTGGCTACACCTTC CASSHGQGAGGYTF
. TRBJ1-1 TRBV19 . TGTGCCAGTAGTATACCTACTGAAGTTAGTTTTAACACTGAAGCTTTCTTT CASSIPTEVSFNTEAFF
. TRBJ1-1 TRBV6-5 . TGTGCCAGCAGCCCCATCGGTGGCACTGAAGCTTTCTTT CASSPIGGTEAFF
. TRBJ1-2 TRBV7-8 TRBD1 TGTGCCAGCAGCCGCTTCGACAGGGGTGGCTACACCTTC CASSRFDRGGYTF
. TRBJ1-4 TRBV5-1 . TGCGCCAGCAGACCGACAGGTTTGTCCGTGGAAAAACTGTTTTTT CASRPTGLSVEKLFF
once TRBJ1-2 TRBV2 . TGTGCCAGCAGTGAAGTCGCGGAATATGGCTACACCTTC CASSEVAEYGYTF
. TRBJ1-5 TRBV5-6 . TGTGCCAGCAGCTTGCGGGGGGCTAGCAATCAGCCCCAGCATTTT CASSLRGASNQPQHF
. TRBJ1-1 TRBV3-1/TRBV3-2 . TGTGCCAGCAGCCGGGGGGTTACTGAAGCTTTCTTT CASSRGVTEAFF
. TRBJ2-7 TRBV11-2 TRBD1 TGTGCCAGCAGCTTAGGAGAGGGACAGGGGCGAATCTACGAGCAGTACTTC CASSLGEGQGRIYEQYF
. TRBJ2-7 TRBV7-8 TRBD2 TGTGCCAGCAGCCCCTTAGCGGGGGCCTTCTCCTCCTACGAGCAGTACTTC CASSPLAGAFSSYEQYF
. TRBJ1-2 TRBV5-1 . TGCGCCAGCAGCCCGGCAGGGGACGTAGTCTATGGCTACACCTTC CASSPAGDVVYGYTF
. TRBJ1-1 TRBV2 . TGTGCCAGCAGTGACGTTCGGGGGACGGGAAACACTGAAGCTTTCTTT CASSDVRGTGNTEAFF
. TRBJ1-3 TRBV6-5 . TGTGCCAGCAGTCCACCGCCGGGGTTAAGGGACACCATATATTTT CASSPPPGLRDTIYF
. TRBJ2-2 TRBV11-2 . TGTGCCAGCAGCTTCGGAGGTGGGGAGCTGTTTTTT CASSFGGGELFF
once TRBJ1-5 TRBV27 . TGTGCCAGCAGTTTAGGGAGGGGGAGGCAACCCCAGCATTTT CASSLGRGRQPQHF
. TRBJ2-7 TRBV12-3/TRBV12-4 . TGTGCCAGCAGTTTAGGCGTGGGTAGACTGGTGGACTTC CASSLGVGRLVDF
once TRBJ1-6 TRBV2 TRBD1 TGTGCCAGCAGTGATGGACGGACAGGACCGAATTCACCCCTCCACTTT CASSDGRTGPNSPLHF
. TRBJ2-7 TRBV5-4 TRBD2 TGTGCCAGCAGCACGGGGACTAGCGGAACCTACGAGCAGTACTTC CASSTGTSGTYEQYF
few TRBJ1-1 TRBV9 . TGTGCCAGCAGCGTAACCCTACAGGGAGAGGCTTTCTTT CASSVTLQGEAFF